This T cell receptor beta chain originates from a study of T cell changes during pregnancy in multiple sclerosis. The germline V gene encodes CDR1 LNHDA and CDR2 SQIVND (reference sequence). V lost 2 bases and J lost 3; bases outside the gene matches: 2. The length of the CDR3 is 14 residues. Sequencing was performed with immunoSEQ multiplex PCR; in TCRdb, only in-frame clones are kept and a portion is missing. The data show approximately 32,000 clones, with approximately 89% seen just once and approximately 4.7% held by the top ten. The rearrangement joins TRBV19 to TRBJ1-2; 8 bases are a match to TRBD1. The sequencing here drew on CD8+ T cells from peripheral blood mononuclear cells, taken in the first trimester of pregnancy. This receptor was obtained from a female donor with multiple sclerosis, enrolled in a pregnancy study. CDR3 sequence: CASSIQGAYYGYTF. Here the CDR3 DNA reads TGTGCCAGTAGTATACAGGGGGCTTACTATGGCTACACCTTC.